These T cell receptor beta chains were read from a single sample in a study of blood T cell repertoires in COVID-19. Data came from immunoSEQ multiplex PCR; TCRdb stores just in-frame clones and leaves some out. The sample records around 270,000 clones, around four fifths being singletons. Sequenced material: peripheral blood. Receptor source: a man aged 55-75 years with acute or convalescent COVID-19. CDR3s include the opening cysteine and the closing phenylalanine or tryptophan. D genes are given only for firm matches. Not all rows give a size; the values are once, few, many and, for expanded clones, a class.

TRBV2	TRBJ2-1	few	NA	CASSVYTGTFF	TGTGCCAGCAGTGTGTATACGGGAACGTTCTTC
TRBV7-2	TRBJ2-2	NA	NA	CASTPWAFGELFF	TGTGCCAGCACCCCCTGGGCCTTTGGGGAGCTGTTTTTT
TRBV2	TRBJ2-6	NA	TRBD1	CASSEKGADGANVLTF	TGTGCCAGCAGTGAAAAGGGGGCGGATGGGGCCAACGTCCTGACTTTC
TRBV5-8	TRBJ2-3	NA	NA	CASSLYEVRGDTQYF	TGTGCCAGCAGCTTGTATGAGGTCCGTGGAGATACGCAGTATTTT
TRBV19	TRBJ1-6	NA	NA	CASSPGEGTGSPLHF	TGTGCCAGTAGTCCCGGAGAGGGGACTGGGTCACCCCTCCACTTT
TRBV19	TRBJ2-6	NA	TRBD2	CASSTGLAGGLSGANVLTF	TGTGCCAGTAGTACAGGACTAGCGGGAGGACTCTCTGGGGCCAACGTCCTGACTTTC
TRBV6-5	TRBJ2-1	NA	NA	CASSYSVGESYNEQFF	TGTGCCAGCAGTTACTCAGTCGGGGAATCCTACAATGAGCAGTTCTTC
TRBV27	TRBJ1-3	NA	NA	CASSSDRPTRTHSGNTIYF	TGTGCCAGCAGTTCCGACAGACCCACTCGAACACACTCTGGAAACACCATATATTTT
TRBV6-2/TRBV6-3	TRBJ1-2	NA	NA	CASSYTPGDGYTF	TGTGCCAGCAGTTACACACCAGGGGATGGCTACACCTTC
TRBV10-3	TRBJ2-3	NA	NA	CAIRSPGLGTDTQYF	TGTGCCATCAGGTCTCCGGGACTCGGCACAGATACGCAGTATTTT
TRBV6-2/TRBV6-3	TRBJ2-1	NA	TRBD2	CASSYLGLDLPYNEQFF	TGTGCCAGCAGTTACCTGGGACTAGATCTCCCCTACAATGAGCAGTTCTTC
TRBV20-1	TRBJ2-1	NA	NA	CSARESQGQFF	TGCAGTGCTAGAGAGTCCCAGGGGCAGTTCTTC
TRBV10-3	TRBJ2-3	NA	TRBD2	CAISSGLAGVTDTQYF	TGTGCCATCAGTAGCGGACTAGCGGGAGTAACAGATACGCAGTATTTT
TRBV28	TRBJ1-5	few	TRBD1	CASRRTGSGNQPQHF	TGTGCCAGCAGGCGGACAGGGAGTGGCAATCAGCCCCAGCATTTT